Listed below are T cell receptor beta chains from one sample, sequenced in a study of T cell responses to AZD1222 COVID-19 vaccine. Using immunoSEQ multiplex PCR, the repertoire was profiled, and TCRdb retains in-frame clones only, with some absent. Altogether about 53,000 clones are present, less than 85% being singletons, with the ten largest covering roughly 30%. Sequences were derived from peripheral blood, sampled on day 0 of AZD1222 vaccination. All receptors come from an adult in good health. The CDR3 runs from the conserved cysteine through the conserved F or W. The order of the fields is J gene, V gene, CDR3 protein.

J gene: TRBJ1-2; V gene: TRBV6-5; CDR3 protein: CASTLDGRTNYGYTF
J gene: TRBJ2-7; V gene: TRBV6-5; CDR3 protein: CASRDRTEQYF
J gene: TRBJ2-1; V gene: TRBV11-3; CDR3 protein: CASSLRWGGASGGGSNEQFF
J gene: TRBJ1-5; V gene: TRBV15; CDR3 protein: CATSRDYSNQPQHF
J gene: TRBJ2-1; V gene: TRBV19; CDR3 protein: CASSIAGSSGSINEQFF
J gene: TRBJ1-4; V gene: TRBV28; CDR3 protein: CASSLGAGEATNEKLFF
J gene: TRBJ2-7; V gene: TRBV7-6; CDR3 protein: CASSSPPGLFQYF
J gene: TRBJ2-7; V gene: TRBV13; CDR3 protein: CASSPSVASSYEQYF
J gene: TRBJ2-7; V gene: TRBV3-1/TRBV3-2; CDR3 protein: CASSRSGEQYF
J gene: TRBJ1-2; V gene: TRBV10-3; CDR3 protein: CAISESAGNHDGYTF
J gene: TRBJ1-4; V gene: TRBV3-1/TRBV3-2; CDR3 protein: CASSQGISTNEKLFF
J gene: TRBJ2-1; V gene: TRBV5-1; CDR3 protein: CASSLGQEAPIPFF
J gene: TRBJ1-5; V gene: TRBV19; CDR3 protein: CASSTGVGSNQPQHF
J gene: TRBJ2-3; V gene: TRBV12-5; CDR3 protein: CASGFSGLAEITDTQYF
J gene: TRBJ2-7; V gene: TRBV11-3; CDR3 protein: CASSLDTGGEQYF
J gene: TRBJ2-5; V gene: TRBV5-1; CDR3 protein: CASRKGRQPETQYF
J gene: TRBJ1-6; V gene: TRBV7-2; CDR3 protein: CASSSAGTSNSPLHF
J gene: TRBJ2-1; V gene: TRBV9; CDR3 protein: CASSVSTQNEQFF
J gene: TRBJ1-5; V gene: TRBV19; CDR3 protein: CASSIFGTRSNQPQHF
J gene: TRBJ2-7; V gene: TRBV5-1; CDR3 protein: CASSSHRGSPSYEQYF
J gene: TRBJ2-7; V gene: TRBV5-6; CDR3 protein: CASSLRSHEQYF
J gene: TRBJ1-5; V gene: TRBV28; CDR3 protein: CASSSIASGDQPQHF
J gene: TRBJ2-7; V gene: TRBV7-2; CDR3 protein: CASSSGLAGGREYEQYF
J gene: TRBJ1-1; V gene: TRBV15; CDR3 protein: CATTRRWDVEDTEAFF
J gene: TRBJ1-1; V gene: TRBV11-2; CDR3 protein: CASSLQSLVNTEAFF
J gene: TRBJ2-1; V gene: TRBV28; CDR3 protein: CASSLGGIGNEQFF
J gene: TRBJ2-1; V gene: TRBV3-1/TRBV3-2; CDR3 protein: CASSQAPSSYNEQFF
J gene: TRBJ2-7; V gene: TRBV3-1/TRBV3-2; CDR3 protein: CASSQAGTGVRYEQYF
J gene: TRBJ2-7; V gene: TRBV3-1/TRBV3-2; CDR3 protein: CASSPDFGTSGSYEQYF
J gene: TRBJ1-4; V gene: TRBV15; CDR3 protein: CATSKGTGGSSNEKLFF
J gene: TRBJ2-1; V gene: TRBV27; CDR3 protein: CASRGRFGRRINEQFF
J gene: TRBJ2-1; V gene: TRBV7-9; CDR3 protein: CASSLSQPGDEQFF
J gene: TRBJ2-6; V gene: TRBV29-1; CDR3 protein: CSVDDRRTSSGANVLTF
J gene: TRBJ2-7; V gene: TRBV12-3/TRBV12-4; CDR3 protein: CASSSLSYEQYF
J gene: TRBJ1-5; V gene: TRBV27; CDR3 protein: CASSAGKLGGAAAQHF
J gene: TRBJ2-4; V gene: TRBV30; CDR3 protein: CAWNLQTDIQYF
J gene: TRBJ2-2; V gene: TRBV28; CDR3 protein: CASRPNTGELFF